Listed here are 16 T cell receptor beta chains from one sample, sequenced in a study of cytomegalovirus exposure and HLA in healthy donors. The PCR made use of 60 Vbeta and 13 Jbeta primers. Clones were read by immunoSEQ multiplex PCR, and TCRdb kept only the in-frame ones, dropping some. The sample consists of around 120,000 clones, 80% of them appearing once. Material: PBMCs. Every receptor here comes from a woman aged 40-49 years in good health and CMV-seronegative.

This sequence joins TRBV6-5 and TRBJ2-3; TRBD2 aligns across 9 bases. The CDR3 covers 15 residues. The trim removed 4 bases at V and 6 bases at J, leaving 8 bases unmatched. Germline CDR1 is MNHEY and CDR2 is SVGAGI. CDR3 region: CASSLVSGSTDTQYF. The CDR3 coding sequence is TGTGCCAGCAGTTTGGTTAGCGGGAGTACCGATACGCAGTATTTT.

The rearrangement uses TRBV5-4 and TRBJ1-4; tentative D call: TRBD1 (6 bases). V lost 2 bases and J lost 4, with 9 bases in between. CDR1 and CDR2 (germline): SGHNT, YYREEE (reference sequence). The length of the CDR3 is 14 residues. The CDR3 DNA follows: TGTGCCAGCAGCTTAGGGGGAGATAATGAAAAACTGTTTTTT. Encoded protein: CASSLGGDNEKLFF.

A few counts support this clone. The rearrangement links TRBV5-8 to TRBJ1-3; 7 nucleotides agree with TRBD1. CDR3 size: 14 residues. The ends lost 4 bases at V and 7 bases at J; junction bases unmatched: 8. Germline assignment: CDR1 SGHTS and CDR2 YDEGEE. CDR3 nucleotide sequence: TGTGCCAGCAGCCCATGGACAGGTCGGAACACCATATATTTT. Amino acids: CASSPWTGRNTIYF.

The chain is built from TRBV5-1 and TRBJ1-1, with unresolved D. V gave up 4 bases and J gave up 1 base, with 11 bases separating them. From germline, CDR1 is SGHRS and CDR2 YFSETQ. The CDR3 runs to 14 residues. CDR3 region: CASSLEIGNTEAFF. CDR3 DNA sequence: TGCGCCAGCAGCCTCGAAATCGGGAACACTGAAGCTTTCTTT.

The chain has TRBV27 and TRBJ1-2; 7 bases line up with TRBD1. V was clipped by 5 bases and J by 0 bases; unmatched bases: 3. CDR1 is MNHEY and CDR2 is SMNVEV in the germline V gene (reference sequence). The CDR3 consists of 14 residues. DNA for the CDR3: TGTGCCAGCAGTGCAGGGACAGCTAACTATGGCTACACCTTC. Translation gives CASSAGTANYGYTF.

The chain uses TRBV28 and TRBJ1-1, with D perhaps TRBD1 (6 bases). Germline loops: CDR1 MDHEN, CDR2 SYDVKM. Trimming removed 5 bases at V and 4 bases at J, with 17 bases between. This CDR3 is built from 15 residues. CDR3 protein: CASSQGIQGVTEAFF. The CDR3 region has the DNA TGTGCCAGCAGTCAAGGGATACAGGGTGTCACTGAAGCTTTCTTT.

This clone has more than one count but fewer than ten. The chain combines TRBV5-6 with TRBJ1-3, with 7 bases fitting TRBD1. The J segment lost 2 bases and the V segment lost 0 bases, leaving 2 bases of the junction unmatched. In germline, CDR1 is SGHDT, CDR2 YYEEEE. The CDR3 runs to 15 residues. CDR3 sequence (DNA): TGTGCCAGCAGCTTGGCGACAGGGACTGGAAACACCATATATTTT. Translation gives CASSLATGTGNTIYF.

This chain links TRBV7-2 with TRBJ1-6, with 11 nucleotides matching TRBD1. The ends lost 3 bases at V and 6 bases at J; junction bases unmatched: 10. The CDR3 has 18 residues. Germline V gene data show CDR1 as SGHTA and CDR2 as FQGNSA. CDR3 protein: CASSFRGTGGGTNSPLHF. CDR3 coding DNA: TGTGCCAGCAGCTTCAGAGGGACAGGGGGAGGAACTAATTCACCCCTCCACTTT.

Only a few counts were recorded for this clone. The CDR3 region is CASSQDLAVLQPQHF. The CDR3 DNA reads TGTGCCAGCAGCCAAGATCTCGCAGTTCTTCAGCCCCAGCATTTT. V usage is TRBV4-2 and J usage is TRBJ1-5; D call uncertain. V lost 0 bases to trimming and J lost 6 bases, with 12 bases between them. The germline V gene encodes CDR1 LGHNA and CDR2 YNFKEQ. The CDR3 sequence is 15 residues long.

The chain links TRBV9 to TRBJ1-6; TRBD1 matches 9 bases. Trimming cost V 3 bases and J 7 bases; bases outside gene matches: 2. Germline V gene sequence: CDR1 SGDLS, CDR2 YYNGEE. This CDR3 has 14 residues. In DNA form, the CDR3 reads TGTGCCAGCAGCGGCGACAGGGGGAATTCACCCCTCCACTTT. Translated, it gives CASSGDRGNSPLHF.

V gene TRBV9 combines with J gene TRBJ1-1; no firm D call. V lost 3 bases to trimming and J lost 4 bases, with 10 bases between them. The CDR3 loop spans 13 amino acids. Looked up from germline, CDR1 is SGDLS and CDR2 is YYNGEE. The CDR3 DNA reads as TGTGCCAGCAGCGCCGAAGCGGGCACTGAAGCTTTCTTT. Protein sequence: CASSAEAGTEAFF.

The rearrangement links TRBV2 to TRBJ2-6; D is perhaps TRBD2 (5 bases). V was shortened by 4 bases and J by 3 bases, with 16 bases between the two germline ends. Germline CDR1 is SNHLY and CDR2 is FYNNEI. The CDR3 is 17 residues long. CDR3 sequence reads: CASSGVAATSGANVLTF. The CDR3 coding sequence is TGTGCCAGCAGTGGGGTGGCAGCTACTAGTGGGGCCAACGTCCTGACTTTC.

DNA of the CDR3: TGTGCCAGCAGCTTAGATGGACTAGAGACCCAGTACTTC. As protein: CASSLDGLETQYF. The rearrangement uses TRBV7-9 and TRBJ2-5; D is perhaps TRBD2 (5 bases). Trimming cost V 1 base and J 4 bases, with 7 bases left between them. Germline-derived CDR1 and CDR2 are SEHNR and FQNEAQ (reference sequence). The CDR3 runs to 13 residues.

The chain combines TRBV27 with TRBJ2-1; D is perhaps TRBD1 (5 bases). The V gene lost 1 base and the J gene lost 2 bases, with 9 bases spanning the gap. Germline V gene data show CDR1 as MNHEY and CDR2 as SMNVEV (reference sequence). The CDR3 has 15 amino acids. This CDR3 is CASSLWQGTYNEQFF. CDR3 nucleotides: TGTGCCAGCAGTTTATGGCAGGGAACCTACAATGAGCAGTTCTTC.

The chain has TRBV6-4 and TRBJ1-5; 7 nucleotides align to TRBD1. The CDR3 length is 14 residues. The J segment lost 0 bases and the V segment lost 10 bases, leaving 6 bases of the junction unmatched. Germline loops: CDR1 MRHNA, CDR2 SNTAGT. The CDR3 region has the DNA TGTGCCACCTCCGGACAGGATAGCAATCAGCCCCAGCATTTT. This codes for CATSGQDSNQPQHF.

This chain links TRBV13 with TRBJ1-2; TRBD1 might be the D (6 bases). Germline V gives CDR1 PRHDT, CDR2 FYEKMQ (reference sequence). With 5 bases removed from V and 8 bases from J, the gap between germline ends came to 15 bases. This CDR3 comprises 13 residues. CDR3 protein: CASSPRGMEGYTF. The DNA of the CDR3 is TGTGCCAGCAGCCCGAGGGGGATGGAGGGCTACACCTTC.